The subject of this entry is one T cell receptor (beta chain). Its cognate antigen has yet to be identified. Base qualities were left out, and no much larger clone turns up one base away. The sample comes from a study of blood T cell repertoires in COVID-19 (dated by TCRdb to the early 2020s). Looking at the study overall: The collaborator samples originated in the United States, Italy and Spain and spanned the acute and convalescent phases of COVID-19. The prospective study material was composed of cDNA or gDNA derived from T cells, B-cell-depleted T cells, or PBMCs. Deeply sampled blood TCRbeta repertoires from subjects exposed to, actively infected with, or recovered from COVID-19 were included in the dataset. The repertoires were released in a freely available public database meant as a resource for research on the immune response to SARS-CoV-2. The samples were drawn from the first 160 participants of the ongoing ImmuneRACE study and from 1,254 subjects provided by 6 global collaborators. Sample metadata almost always included a de-identified subject ID, COVID-19 status, age in years and sex. HLA class I and class II types, where available, came from metadata supplied by the sample provider rather than from assay-based typing.

Each collaborating institution followed its own protocols to collect whole blood in K2EDTA tubes. For TCRbeta analysis, collaborators shipped samples in one of three forms: frozen whole blood, isolated PBMCs, or DNA extracted from either of those sample types. Inclusive of the bounding cysteine and phenylalanine, the CDR3 is 14 residues long. The retained sequence is limited to the CDR3, 42 bases, with the frame set at the first base. CDR1 is given as SGHAT and CDR2 as FQNNGV, both from the germline V gene. V trim: 6 bases; J trim: 5 bases; unmatched bases: 4. TCRbeta CDR3 regions were amplified from genomic DNA by means of the immunoSEQ Assay, a bias-controlled multiplex PCR. In the paper's pipeline: The number of nucleated cells in each sample was estimated from the amplification of reference gene primers within the assay. To quantify the absolute abundance of each unique TCRbeta CDR3 rearrangement, sequence reads were collapsed and filtered. For each sample, productive Simpson clonality was calculated as the square root of Simpson's diversity index over productive rearrangements. TCRdb carries this immuneACCESS record with in-frame sequences only. Its versions omit some clonotypes, under half of them owing to an unresolved V gene in the studies checked, with the rest unexplained. Clonal size and the V and J genes are those of that table, whereas D and trimming came from the DNA. Recorded for this sample are approximately 100,000 clones; around 90% of them occurred a single time. The top ten hold approximately 3.4% of the sample.

Points the paper makes about the study in general: The amount of clinical and demographic metadata varied by source and participant and was provided uncurated.

The TCR originated in a woman aged 55-70 years with acute or convalescent COVID-19. Sequenced input: peripheral blood. The V gene is TRBV11-2 and the J gene is TRBJ2-2; TRBD2 fits 9 bases in the junction. This receptor has the CDR3 CASSRLAGTGELFF. The sequenced DNA: TGTGCCAGCAGTCGTCTAGCGGGAACCGGGGAGCTGTTTTTT.